These 16 T cell receptor beta chains came from one sample sequenced in a study of T cell changes during pregnancy in multiple sclerosis. Sequenced by immunoSEQ multiplex PCR; TCRdb stores in-frame clones only, minus some. The sample shows almost 20,000 clones, roughly nine tenths of them seen only once. The source was CD8+ T cells from peripheral blood mononuclear cells, collected in the second trimester of pregnancy. These receptors were taken from a female donor in good health, enrolled as a control in a pregnancy study.

The chain combines TRBV11-2 with TRBJ1-6; 8 bases align to TRBD1. Germline V lookup: CDR1 SGHAT, CDR2 FQNNGV. The CDR3 consists of 17 residues. Germline trimming cut 4 bases from V and 2 bases from J; bases unmatched to any gene: 7. CDR3 DNA: TGTGCCAGCAGCTCCGGAGGGACAGGACCCTATAATTCACCCCTCCACTTT. This codes for CASSSGGTGPYNSPLHF.

The genes are TRBV27 and TRBJ2-6; D unresolved. The CDR3 totals 15 residues. From germline, CDR1 is MNHEY and CDR2 SMNVEV (reference sequence). Trimming stripped 5 bases from V and 0 bases from J, with 8 bases between. CDR3 protein: CASSETFSGANVLTF. CDR3 DNA: TGTGCCAGCAGTGAGACTTTCTCTGGGGCCAACGTCCTGACTTTC.

This chain joins TRBV19 and TRBJ2-7; TRBD1 aligns across 10 bases. The CDR3 contains 13 residues. Looked up from germline, CDR1 is LNHDA and CDR2 is SQIVND (reference sequence). V dropped 3 bases and J dropped 6; count of bases not matched to a gene: 2. The CDR3 region has the DNA TGTGCCAGTAGTATGGGGACAGGGGTCGAGCAGTACTTC. Translation: CASSMGTGVEQYF. The whole variable domain, remainder taken from reference TRBV19 and TRBJ2-7, is DGGITQSPKYLFRKEGQNVTLSCEQNLNHDAMYWYRQDPGQGLRLIYYSQIVNDFQKGDIAEGYSVSREKKESFPLTVTSAQKNPTAFYLCASSMGTGVEQYFGPGTRLTVT.

The chain has TRBV27 and TRBJ1-2; the D gene is possibly TRBD1 (6 bases). This CDR3 has 16 amino acids. Germline-derived CDR1 and CDR2 are MNHEY and SMNVEV (reference sequence). The V end was cut by 5 bases, the J end by 4 bases, with 20 bases between. CDR3 bases: TGTGCCAGCAGTCCCTCTGAGGGGGATGAGAGCTATGGCTACACCTTC. Its translation is CASSPSEGDESYGYTF.

The sample holds one count of this clone. The J gene is TRBJ1-1, the V gene TRBV19; D gene unclear. In germline, CDR1 is LNHDA, CDR2 SQIVND (reference sequence). V was clipped by 5 bases and J by 4 bases, with 14 bases between them. This CDR3 contains 14 residues. The CDR3: CASSRMSGITEAFF. The CDR3 nucleotides are TGTGCCAGTAGTCGAATGTCCGGGATCACTGAAGCTTTCTTT.

V gene TRBV4-1 combines with J gene TRBJ2-3, with TRBD2 matching over 10 bases. This CDR3 has 17 residues. Germline values: CDR1 MGHRA, CDR2 YSYEKL. V trimming: 0 bases; J trimming: 4 bases; junction bases outside the gene matches: 7. The CDR3 DNA reads as TGCGCCAGCAGCCAAGACGGGGCTAGCGGGGGCTCAGATACGCAGTATTTT. Translated, it gives CASSQDGASGGSDTQYF.

This clone was seen a few times. V is TRBV4-1 and J is TRBJ1-1; 8 bases map to TRBD1. J lost 4 bases, V lost 3 bases, and 10 bases had no gene match. Germline CDR1 MGHRA, CDR2 YSYEKL. The CDR3 runs to 16 residues. The CDR3 loop reads CASSQLPGQEGTEAFF. CDR3 coding DNA: TGCGCCAGCAGCCAGCTACCGGGACAGGAAGGCACTGAAGCTTTCTTT.

The gene calls are TRBV9 and TRBJ2-7; 11 nucleotides line up with TRBD1. Germline-derived CDR1 and CDR2 are SGDLS and YYNGEE. The J segment lost 4 bases and the V segment lost 3 bases, leaving 3 bases of the junction unmatched. The CDR3 consists of 14 residues. CDR3 DNA sequence: TGTGCCAGCAGCGAGGGACAGGGGGGTTACGAGCAGTACTTC. It yields the protein CASSEGQGGYEQYF.

The chain carries TRBV27 and TRBJ2-5, with a weak D call TRBD1 (5 bases). CDR1 is MNHEY, CDR2 SMNVEV, per germline (reference sequence). V lost 0 bases to trimming and J lost 1 base, with 9 bases between them. The CDR3 is made up of 15 amino acids. DNA for the CDR3: TGTGCCAGCAGTTTATCGGTAGGGGTCCAAGAGACCCAGTACTTC. It translates to CASSLSVGVQETQYF.

The rearrangement joins TRBV6-5 to TRBJ1-2; unclear D gene. This CDR3 comprises 14 residues. Germline values: CDR1 MNHEY, CDR2 SVGAGI. V was trimmed by 4 bases and J by 4 bases, leaving 13 bases between them. CDR3 DNA: TGTGCCAGCAGTTCCGAGGACTGGTTCTATGGCTACACCTTC. Its protein is CASSSEDWFYGYTF.

The chain uses TRBV27 and TRBJ2-5; no clear D. The CDR3 runs 14 residues. Trimming took off 4 bases at V and 5 bases at J, with 14 bases between the two ends. The germline V gene encodes CDR1 MNHEY and CDR2 SMNVEV (reference sequence). CDR3 sequence reads: CASSWIARKETQYF. In DNA form, the CDR3 reads TGTGCCAGCAGTTGGATAGCAAGGAAGGAGACCCAGTACTTC.

V gene TRBV6-5 combines with J gene TRBJ2-3; D is possibly TRBD1 (6 bases). The germline V gene has CDR1 MNHEY and CDR2 SVGAGI. The V end lost 2 bases, the J end lost 4 bases, and 7 bases lay between the germline ends. The CDR3 is 13 residues long. In DNA, the CDR3 is TGTGCCAGCAGTTACGAGGGGGCAGATACGCAGTATTTT. Amino acids: CASSYEGADTQYF.

The chain combines TRBV10-3 with TRBJ2-3; 9 nucleotides line up with TRBD2. V shed 4 bases, J shed 6 bases, and the junction held 5 bases outside the gene matches. This CDR3 spans 14 amino acids. CDR1 and CDR2 (germline): ENHRY, SYGVKD. This chain's CDR3 is CAISVGRGGDTQYF. For the CDR3, the DNA is TGTGCCATCAGTGTAGGGCGGGGGGGCGATACGCAGTATTTT.

This clone is a singleton in its sample. The V and J genes are TRBV28 and TRBJ2-4; tentative D call: TRBD2 (5 bases). The CDR3 is 18 amino acids. The germline V gene encodes CDR1 MDHEN and CDR2 SYDVKM. V was cut by 9 bases and J by 0 bases, with 24 bases left in between. CDR3 region: CASKLTGMGSLAKNIQYF. The CDR3, as DNA: TGTGCCAGTAAACTTACGGGGATGGGTTCCCTAGCCAAAAACATTCAGTACTTC.

The chain carries TRBV15 and TRBJ2-3; 8 nucleotides align to TRBD2. The CDR3 extends over 17 amino acids. The trim removed 0 bases at V and 1 base at J, leaving 6 bases unmatched. Germline lookup yields CDR1 LNHNV and CDR2 YYDKDF (reference sequence). The CDR3 nucleotides read TGTGCCACCAGCAGAGATCGGGCGGGAGGACGCACAGATACGCAGTATTTT. It codes for CATSRDRAGGRTDTQYF.

This clone was seen once. The CDR3, as DNA: TGTGCCAGCAGCGTAGTGGCGGGGGGGCCCCAAGAGACCCAGTACTTC. The encoded protein is CASSVVAGGPQETQYF. The chain joins TRBV9 to TRBJ2-5; TRBD2 matches at 9 bases. The germline CDR1 and CDR2 sequences are SGDLS and YYNGEE. This CDR3 is built from 16 residues. Losses at the gene ends were 0 bases for V and 1 base for J; bases not matched to a gene: 4. The variable domain in full, completed from reference TRBV9 and TRBJ2-5, reads DSGVTQTPKHLITATGQRVTLRCSPRSGDLSVYWYQQSLDQGLQFLIQYYNGEERAKGNILERFSAQQFPDLHSELNLSSLELGDSALYFCASSVVAGGPQETQYFGPGTRLLVL.